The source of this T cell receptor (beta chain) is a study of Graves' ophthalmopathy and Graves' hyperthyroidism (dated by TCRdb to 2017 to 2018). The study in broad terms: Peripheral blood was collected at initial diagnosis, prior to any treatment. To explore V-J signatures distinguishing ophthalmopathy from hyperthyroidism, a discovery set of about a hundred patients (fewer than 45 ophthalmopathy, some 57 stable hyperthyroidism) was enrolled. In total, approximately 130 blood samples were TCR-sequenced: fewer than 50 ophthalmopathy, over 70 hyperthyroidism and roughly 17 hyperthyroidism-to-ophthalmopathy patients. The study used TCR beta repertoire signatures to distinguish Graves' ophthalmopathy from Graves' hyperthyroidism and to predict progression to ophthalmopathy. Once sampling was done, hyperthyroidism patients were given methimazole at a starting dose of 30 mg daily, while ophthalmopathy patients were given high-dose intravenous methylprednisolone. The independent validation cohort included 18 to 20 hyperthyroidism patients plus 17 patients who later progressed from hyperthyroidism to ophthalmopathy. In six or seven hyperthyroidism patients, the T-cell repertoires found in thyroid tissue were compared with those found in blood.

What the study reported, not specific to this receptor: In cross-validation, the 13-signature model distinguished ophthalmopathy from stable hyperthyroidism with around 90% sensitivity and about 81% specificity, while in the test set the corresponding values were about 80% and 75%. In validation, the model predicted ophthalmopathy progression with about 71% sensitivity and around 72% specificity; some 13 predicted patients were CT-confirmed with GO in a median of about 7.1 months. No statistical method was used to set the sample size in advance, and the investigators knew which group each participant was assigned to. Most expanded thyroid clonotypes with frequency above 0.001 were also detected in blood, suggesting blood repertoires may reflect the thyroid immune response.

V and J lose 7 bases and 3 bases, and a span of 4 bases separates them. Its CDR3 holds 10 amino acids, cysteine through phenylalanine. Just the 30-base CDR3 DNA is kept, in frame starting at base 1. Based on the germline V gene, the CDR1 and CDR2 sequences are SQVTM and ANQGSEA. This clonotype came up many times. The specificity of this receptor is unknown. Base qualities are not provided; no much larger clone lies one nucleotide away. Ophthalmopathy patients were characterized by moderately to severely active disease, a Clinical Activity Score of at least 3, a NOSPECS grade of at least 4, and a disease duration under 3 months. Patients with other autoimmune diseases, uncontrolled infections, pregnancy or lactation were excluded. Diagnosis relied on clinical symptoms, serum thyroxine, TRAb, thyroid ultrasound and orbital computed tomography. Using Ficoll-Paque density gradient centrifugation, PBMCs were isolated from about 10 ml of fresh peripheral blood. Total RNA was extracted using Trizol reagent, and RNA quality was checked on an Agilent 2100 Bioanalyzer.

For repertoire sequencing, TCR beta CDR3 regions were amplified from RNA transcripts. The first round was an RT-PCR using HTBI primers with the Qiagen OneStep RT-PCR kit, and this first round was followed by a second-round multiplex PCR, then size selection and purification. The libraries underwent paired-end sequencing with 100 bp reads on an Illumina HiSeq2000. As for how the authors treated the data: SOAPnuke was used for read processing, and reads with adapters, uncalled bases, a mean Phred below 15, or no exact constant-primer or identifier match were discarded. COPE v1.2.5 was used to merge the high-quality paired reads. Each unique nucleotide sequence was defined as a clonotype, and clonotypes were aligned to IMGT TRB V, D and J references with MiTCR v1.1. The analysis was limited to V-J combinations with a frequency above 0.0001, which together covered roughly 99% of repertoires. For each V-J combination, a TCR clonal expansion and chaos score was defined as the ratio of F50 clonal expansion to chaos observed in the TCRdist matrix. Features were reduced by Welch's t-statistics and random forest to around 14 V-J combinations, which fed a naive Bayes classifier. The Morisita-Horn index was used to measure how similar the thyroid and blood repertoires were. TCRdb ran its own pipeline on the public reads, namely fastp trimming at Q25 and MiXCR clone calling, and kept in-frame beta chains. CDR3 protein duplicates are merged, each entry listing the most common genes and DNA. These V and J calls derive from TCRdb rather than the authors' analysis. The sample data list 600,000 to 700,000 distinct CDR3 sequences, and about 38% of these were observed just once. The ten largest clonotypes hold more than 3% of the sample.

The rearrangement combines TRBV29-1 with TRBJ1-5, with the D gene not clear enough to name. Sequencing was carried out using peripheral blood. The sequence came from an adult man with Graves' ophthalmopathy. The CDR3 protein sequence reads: CSADNQPQHF. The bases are TGCAGCGCCGACAATCAGCCCCAGCATTTT.